This entry concerns a single T cell receptor (beta chain). Its antigen is unknown. Per-base quality was not reported, and no clone a single base away is much larger than it. From its cysteine to its phenylalanine, the CDR3 spans 16 amino acids. Here the CDR3 DNA is all that survives: 48 bases in frame from base 1. Between the V and J ends, shortened by 6 bases and 0 bases respectively, the junction contains 15 bases. These reads were obtained on an Illumina NovaSeq 6000. Using 5'RACE with constant-segment primers, TCRalpha and TCRbeta cDNA libraries were constructed, with sample barcodes and unique molecular identifiers added in the process. Trizol reagent was used to extract RNA from every sample. Libraries were amplified in two PCR steps, with a second sample barcode and Illumina TruSeq adapters added in the second step. The libraries were sequenced on an Illumina NovaSeq using 2 x 150 bp paired-end reads. Per the authors' processing: Demultiplexing of reads and collapsing into UMI-guided consensus sequences were performed with migec v1.2.7. With mixcr v2.1.11, UMI consensuses were aligned to TRA and TRB V and J templates and assembled into clonotypes. A clonotype was counted as expanded or contracted only if both edgeR and NoisET called the change significant, with noise models trained on biological replicates. For edgeR calls, a false discovery rate-adjusted p below 0.01 and a log2 fold-change threshold of 1 were applied. PCA with hierarchical clustering of max-normalized trajectories of the 1000 most abundant clonotypes was used as exploratory dynamics analysis. The CD4 or CD8 phenotype of responding clones was assigned using the separately sequenced CD4+ and CD8+ repertoires. TCRdb took the public reads, trimmed them with fastp at Q25, ran MiXCR for clone calling and kept in-frame beta chains. Every entry covers one CDR3 protein and lists the most common genes and DNA from its rows. In this record, the V and J calls reflect TCRdb's handling and not the investigators' own analysis. This sample is represented by fewer than 650,000 distinct CDR3 sequences; around a sixth of them were singletons. In total, the top ten clones hold roughly 8.2% of the sample.

The data stem from a study of T-cell memory formation after mild COVID-19 (dated by TCRdb to about 2021). Study-level background: TCR sequence clusters from the two donors were largely donor specific. Longitudinal TCRalpha and TCRbeta repertoire sequencing tracked T-cell clones expanding and contracting after mild COVID-19 in two donors. Two young, previously healthy adult volunteers made up the cohort, one male and one female. What the research found in general, with its limitations: The second-wave clones that peaked on day 37 were not confirmed to be SARS-CoV-2 specific. Only a couple of mild cases were covered in the study, and larger cohorts including severe cases with pre-infection samples were considered necessary. From day 15 to 85, contracting clones showed balanced CD4/CD8 phenotypes, whereas a second wave of clones that expanded from day 15 to 37 leaned towards CD4+. Contracting CD4+ clones were found mainly in CM and EM memory subsets, while CD8+ clones were enriched in EMRA. Some responding clones were detected in pre-infection memory, which suggested that pre-existing cross-reactive memory T cells had joined the SARS-CoV-2 response.

Ficoll-Paque density gradient centrifugation was used to isolate PBMCs. The material sequenced was PBMCs or a T cell subset sorted from them (not recorded which). Recombination joined TRBV12-3 or TRBV12-4 with TRBJ1-5; TRBD1 is a possible D gene, resting on 6 matching bases. The sequence derives from an adult woman who had mild COVID-19 (a few samples of this study predate the infection). The sample titles of this study are shuffled in the database, so cell type and time point are left out; the donor was told from shared clones. This receptor has the CDR3 CASSQRRTVSNQPQHF. The bases read TGTGCCAGCAGCCAACGCCGGACAGTTAGCAATCAGCCCCAGCATTTT.